Described below is a single TCR beta chain sequence and its context. The target of this receptor is not known. No base qualities exist here, and no much larger clone lies one base off it. At the junction V is shortened by 1 base and J by 3 bases, with 13 bases in between. The CDR1 and CDR2 encoded by the germline V gene are SGHRS and YFSETQ. There are 15 amino acids in the CDR3, from cysteine to phenylalanine inclusive. This entry keeps only the CDR3 DNA: 45 bases, framed from base 1. The study profiled bulk TCR beta-chain repertoires in matched peripheral blood, tumor and adjacent normal breast tissue taken from roughly 17 patients with early-stage breast cancer. Before surgery, about 5-10 mL of whole blood was collected into EDTA tubes and then processed within 2 hours. Peripheral blood mononuclear cells were isolated by Ficoll-Paque centrifugation in SepMate-50 tubes. PBMCs were cryopreserved in aliquots of 2 to 4 million cells in about 90% FBS with roughly 10% DMSO and kept in liquid nitrogen. The Qiagen AllPrep DNA/RNA Mini kit was used for genomic DNA extraction.

The data derive from a study of early stage breast cancer tumors listed by TCRdb under 2017. Background on the whole study: Of the 16 invasive breast tumors, roughly 12 were found to be estrogen receptor-positive, progesterone receptor-positive and HER2-negative. About 65% of the 12 ER+/PR+/HER2- tumors were invasive ductal carcinomas, while the other four were invasive lobular carcinomas. The average read coverage per sample was roughly 10-fold. A total of 2,651,842 templates, representing some 1,000,000 unique clonotypes, were detected across all samples.

Each sample was amplified as two independent genomic DNA replicates: 0.5 ug for blood and about 1.4 ug for tumor or normal breast. Following the manufacturer's instructions, the ImmunoSeq Intro kit was used to carry out TCRB sequencing on genomic DNA. Multiplex PCR was run for 31 cycles using proprietary primers and spike-in control sequences for absolute quantification. Single-end 150-bp reads were used to sequence an 87-bp fragment spanning the CDR3 and the flanking V and J genes. Each lane of an Illumina MiSeq using version 3.0 chemistry carried seven multiplexed samples, with two replicates per sample. On the authors' methods: The vendor's proprietary pipeline processed the raw data and merged both replicates into a single result for each sample. To define clonotypes, the study grouped productive rearrangements that shared the V-gene family, CDR3 amino acid sequence and J-gene segment. Clonality was computed as 1 minus the normalized Shannon entropy (Pielou evenness) of TCRB abundances. T cell density was estimated by dividing total templates by the number of input cells inferred from the DNA input amount. Recon with default parameters was used to estimate total repertoire diversity and clonality. Tumor-enriched clonotypes were defined as having over 0.1% abundance in tumor and at least 32-fold higher abundance than in normal breast. TCRdb stores this immuneACCESS table with in-frame sequences only. Part of the clones is absent; in the studies checked, under half of the shortfall reflects unresolved V genes, and no reason is known for the rest. V and J calls and clone size come straight from that table; D and trimming were deduced from the DNA. Here the sample has approximately 70,000 clones; 80% occur a single time. The top ten clonotypes cover about 4.4% of the sample.

Findings and caveats that apply to the study as a whole: Because the cohort was small, a breakdown by tumor subtype could not be done. Greater similarity was observed between blood and normal breast repertoires than between blood and tumor repertoires, and tumor was distinguished from normal in about 90% of the 16 patients when each tissue was compared with blood. Compared with adjacent normal breast tissue, tumors had higher clonality and 2 to 3-fold greater T cell density. Bulk genomic DNA sequencing of unsorted cells missed chain pairing and functional markers such as CD4, CD8 and FOXP3. Enriched TCRB sequences shared across patients were found to be mostly commonly generated sequences that were unlikely to play an important role in the tumor microenvironment.

The TCR comes from a person in their forties with breast cancer. Sequencing was carried out using blood. Recombination linked TRBV5-1 to TRBJ1-1, with the D gene not clear enough to name. The DNA sequence is TGCGCCAGCAGCTTGTTCCGGGTTCCGGACACTGAAGCTTTCTTT. The translation is CASSLFRVPDTEAFF.